The 17 T cell receptor beta chains below come from one sample, sequenced in a study of T cells in tuberculosis. Assay: immunoSEQ multiplex PCR; the TCRdb copy retains only in-frame clones and omits some. The sample contains tens of thousands of clones, 95% of which appear only once. What was sequenced was PBMCs. These receptors all come from a donor aged 5-35 years with latent tuberculosis or without tuberculosis infection.

The CDR3 DNA reads as TGTGCCAGCAGTGAAGAAGTGGGGGGAAGTAGGGATCAGCCCCAGCATTTT. This sequence encodes CASSEEVGGSRDQPQHF. The V call is TRBV6-1, the J call TRBJ1-5, with D possibly being TRBD1 (5 bases). Germline V lookup: CDR1 MNHNS, CDR2 SASEGT. V lost 1 base, J lost 5 bases, and 18 bases lay in between. This CDR3 region has 17 residues.

The chain recombines TRBV11-3 with TRBJ1-3; no clear D gene. Trimming removed 2 bases at V and 0 bases at J, with 5 bases between. The CDR3 is 14 residues long. Germline values: CDR1 SGHNT, CDR2 YENEEA. DNA of the CDR3: TGTGCCAGCAGCTTACCGGGCTCTGGAAACACCATATATTTT. Protein: CASSLPGSGNTIYF.

The V and J genes are TRBV11-2 and TRBJ2-1; 14 nucleotides match TRBD2. The length of the CDR3 is 16 residues. Per germline, CDR1 SGHAT and CDR2 FQNNGV. V shed 5 bases and J 2 bases; nucleotides not matched to a gene: 2. The CDR3 here is CASSLTSGGAYNEQFF. Written as DNA, the CDR3 is TGTGCCAGCAGCCTGACTAGCGGGGGGGCCTACAATGAGCAGTTCTTC.

The chain carries TRBV29-1 and TRBJ1-1; 9 nucleotides match TRBD1. CDR3 length: 14 residues. CDR1 and CDR2 from the germline V gene are SQVTM and ANQGSEA. V lost 7 bases and J lost 2; bases outside the gene matches: 8. CDR3 sequence: CSDSQGALNTEAFF. CDR3 bases: TGCAGCGATTCACAGGGGGCCCTCAACACTGAAGCTTTCTTT.

The chain links TRBV19 to TRBJ2-7, with D possibly TRBD2 on 5 matching bases. The CDR3 loop spans 14 amino acids. V lost 2 bases and J lost 3, with 11 bases in between. Germline CDR1 and CDR2: LNHDA and SQIVND (reference sequence). CDR3 loop: CASSIPGVIYEQYF. The CDR3 DNA reads TGTGCCAGTAGTATACCCGGGGTCATCTACGAGCAGTACTTC. Full variable domain (remainder filled in from reference TRBV19 and TRBJ2-7): DGGITQSPKYLFRKEGQNVTLSCEQNLNHDAMYWYRQDPGQGLRLIYYSQIVNDFQKGDIAEGYSVSREKKESFPLTVTSAQKNPTAFYLCASSIPGVIYEQYFGPGTRLTVT.

The chain links TRBV5-1 to TRBJ2-2; 11 nucleotides line up with TRBD2. V was clipped by 4 bases and J by 0 bases; unmatched bases: 5. The CDR3 has 17 residues. Germline CDR1 and CDR2: SGHRS and YFSETQ. The CDR3 spells CASSRLAGNSNTGELFF. For the CDR3, the DNA is TGCGCCAGCAGCCGACTAGCGGGGAACTCGAACACCGGGGAGCTGTTTTTT. Combining the CDR3 with reference TRBV5-1 and TRBJ2-2 gives the whole variable domain KAGVTQTPRYLIKTRGQQVTLSCSPISGHRSVSWYQQTPGQGLQFLFEYFSETQRNKGNFPGRFSGRQFSNSRSEMNVSTLELGDSALYLCASSRLAGNSNTGELFFGEGSRLTVL.

The chain recombines TRBV6-4 with TRBJ2-7; 8 nucleotides agree with TRBD2. Germline V gene lookup returns CDR1 MRHNA and CDR2 SNTAGT. J was trimmed by 0 bases and V by 4 bases; bases with no gene match: 5. The CDR3 length is 15 residues. The CDR3 coding sequence is TGTGCCAGCAGTGCTGAAGCGGGGGCCTCCTACGAGCAGTACTTC. As protein: CASSAEAGASYEQYF.

The CDR3 region is CASSLLSGGHTDTQYF. The CDR3 nucleotides read TGTGCCAGCAGCTTACTTAGTGGAGGGCACACAGATACGCAGTATTTT. The rearrangement links TRBV13 to TRBJ2-3; TRBD2 is a possible D gene (6 bases). V was trimmed by 2 bases and J by 2 bases, leaving 14 bases between them. The germline CDR1 and CDR2 sequences are PRHDT and FYEKMQ (reference sequence). The CDR3 contains 16 residues.

V gene TRBV4-1 combines with J gene TRBJ1-2; possible D gene TRBD1, 5 bases. The length of the CDR3 is 16 residues. V was pared by 6 bases and J by 6 bases, with 23 bases between. Per the germline V gene, CDR1 is MGHRA and CDR2 is YSYEKL. The CDR3, as DNA: TGCGCCAGCAGGCCCCAAGTCCTCCGGGACTTTGATGGCTACACCTTC. This translates into CASRPQVLRDFDGYTF.

This sequence joins TRBV18 and TRBJ2-7; weak D call: TRBD2 (6 bases). Trimming pared 3 bases from V and 0 bases from J, leaving 15 bases between. Germline CDR1 and CDR2: KGHSH and LQKENI. The CDR3 consists of 16 residues. The CDR3 DNA follows: TGTGCCAGCTCACCTGAGGGACGGGGGAGCTCCTACGAGCAGTACTTC. Protein product: CASSPEGRGSSYEQYF.

This chain links TRBV29-1 with TRBJ2-5, with D hard to call. The CDR3 loop spans 11 amino acids. Germline loops: CDR1 SQVTM, CDR2 ANQGSEA. Trimming stripped 3 bases from V and 4 bases from J, with 6 bases between. The CDR3 region is CSVEIGETQYF. CDR3 nucleotides: TGCAGCGTTGAGATCGGAGAGACCCAGTACTTC.

The CDR3 is CASSLSGGYEQYF. DNA for the CDR3: TGTGCCAGCAGCTTATCTGGGGGGTACGAGCAGTACTTC. The V gene is TRBV7-2, the J gene TRBJ2-7; possibly TRBD2 for D (6 bases). The ends were cut back, 2 bases at V and 4 bases at J, with 9 bases in the middle. The CDR3 length is 13 residues. Germline V CDR1 and CDR2: SGHTA, FQGNSA. The variable domain in full, completed from reference TRBV7-2 and TRBJ2-7, reads GAGVSQSPSNKVTEKGKDVELRCDPISGHTALYWYRQSLGQGLEFLIYFQGNSAPDKSGLPSDRFSAERTGGSVSTLTIQRTQQEDSAVYLCASSLSGGYEQYFGPGTRLTVT.

The chain couples TRBV6-5 to TRBJ1-2; tentatively, D is TRBD1 (5 bases). Germline V lookup: CDR1 MNHEY, CDR2 SVGAGI. Trimming cost V 7 bases and J 7 bases, with 13 bases left between them. This CDR3 is 12 amino acids long. The CDR3 nucleotides are TGTGCCAGCAAAACAGGATTAGTTGGCTACACCTTC. As protein: CASKTGLVGYTF.

V gene TRBV6-1 combines with J gene TRBJ2-7; possible D gene TRBD1, 6 bases. V lost 3 bases, J lost 2 bases, and 11 bases lay in between. Germline V lookup: CDR1 MNHNS, CDR2 SASEGT. The CDR3 has 14 residues. The chain's CDR3 is CASSDTGPTYEQYV. The CDR3 DNA reads as TGTGCCAGCAGTGATACAGGGCCAACCTACGAGCAGTACGTC.

The chain employs TRBV10-1 and TRBJ1-1; the D is unclear. Germline lookup yields CDR1 WNHNN and CDR2 SYGVQD (reference sequence). The CDR3 runs to 15 residues. The V end was cut by 8 bases, the J end by 1 base, with 17 bases between. DNA of the CDR3: TGCGCCAGCTCCCGAGGGAGGGCCCCGAACACTGAAGCTTTCTTT. This translates into CASSRGRAPNTEAFF.

The CDR3 here is CASSELGQIGNTIYF. DNA of the CDR3: TGTGCCAGCAGTGAATTGGGCCAGATTGGAAACACCATATATTTT. This chain joins TRBV25-1 and TRBJ1-3; D is unclear. The germline V and J ends were trimmed by 1 base and 3 bases, with 10 bases remaining between them. In germline, CDR1 is MGHDK, CDR2 SYGVNS. CDR3 length equals 15 residues.

J is TRBJ2-3 and V is TRBV6-5; no definite D call. The V end was cut by 4 bases, the J end by 2 bases, with 7 bases between. The CDR3 totals 13 residues. Germline V gene lookup returns CDR1 MNHEY and CDR2 SVGAGI. The CDR3 coding sequence is TGTGCCAGCAGTTGGGCGCACACAGATACGCAGTATTTT. Protein: CASSWAHTDTQYF.